This T cell receptor (beta chain) was found in a study of T-cell memory formation after mild COVID-19. Across the whole study: Each donor largely had its own TCR clusters.

One entry per CDR3 protein, called by TCRdb with MiXCR from the 5' RACE reads. The table shows 550,000 to 650,000 distinct CDR3 sequences, with 17% occurring only once. The V end was cut by 0 bases, the J end by 5 bases, with 10 bases between. From germline, CDR1 is SGHTA and CDR2 FQGNSA. The CDR3 runs to 14 residues. In this sample, this clonotype turned up many times. This clonotype was sampled from an adult woman who had mild COVID-19 (a few samples of this study predate the infection). Cell type and time point are not known. Specimen: PBMCs or a T cell subset sorted from them (not recorded which). The chain uses TRBV7-2 and TRBJ2-5; no firm D call. CDR3 protein: CASSLAFTLETQYF. DNA for the CDR3: TGTGCCAGCAGCTTAGCGTTTACGTTGGAGACCCAGTACTTC.